The 19 T cell receptor beta chains reported below all come from one sample, sequenced in a study of blood T cell repertoires in COVID-19. Some clones are missing from TCRdb's copy, which holds only in-frame ones; the method was immunoSEQ multiplex PCR. The sample holds about 110,000 clones; around 82% are singletons and the top ten take 6.6%. The specimen was peripheral blood. Receptors originate from a woman between 50 and 59 years old with acute or convalescent COVID-19.

This clone was observed once. This chain joins TRBV4-2 and TRBJ1-2; TRBD1 is a possible D gene (5 bases). The CDR3 spans 14 residues. Germline lookup yields CDR1 LGHNA and CDR2 YNFKEQ. V was pared by 0 bases and J by 8 bases, with 13 bases between. CDR3 nucleotide sequence: TGTGCCAGCAGCCAAGAACCCAGGGTGGGCGGCTACACCTTC. Protein: CASSQEPRVGGYTF.

The V gene is TRBV9, the J gene TRBJ2-1; D remains ambiguous. In germline, CDR1 is SGDLS, CDR2 YYNGEE. This CDR3 has 16 residues. With 2 bases removed from V and 1 base from J, the gap between germline ends came to 13 bases. The CDR3 DNA sequence: TGTGCCAGCAGCGTTCACCTTAGCCGTTCCTACAATGAGCAGTTCTTC. Its protein product is CASSVHLSRSYNEQFF. The complete variable domain, with remaining parts taken from reference TRBV9 and TRBJ2-1, reads DSGVTQTPKHLITATGQRVTLRCSPRSGDLSVYWYQQSLDQGLQFLIQYYNGEERAKGNILERFSAQQFPDLHSELNLSSLELGDSALYFCASSVHLSRSYNEQFFGPGTRLTVL.

V and J are TRBV3-1 (or the pseudogene TRBV3-2) and TRBJ2-2; tentative D call: TRBD1 (5 bases). CDR1 LGHDT and CDR2 YNNKEL come from the germline V gene (reference sequence). The V end lost 6 bases, the J end lost 3 bases, and 14 bases lay between the germline ends. CDR3 size: 15 residues. The CDR3: CASSPWGPDTGELFF. CDR3 DNA: TGTGCCAGCAGTCCATGGGGCCCCGACACCGGGGAGCTGTTTTTT.

The chain carries TRBV2 and TRBJ1-2, with a possible D match to TRBD1 (5 bases). This CDR3 comprises 13 residues. V was cut by 7 bases and J by 7 bases, with 16 bases left in between. Germline V gives CDR1 SNHLY, CDR2 FYNNEI. The CDR3 protein is CASKGLPGGGYTF. CDR3 nucleotides: TGTGCCAGCAAGGGACTCCCCGGCGGTGGCTACACCTTC.

V is TRBV6-2 or TRBV6-3 and J is TRBJ1-2; 7 positions match TRBD1. The length of the CDR3 is 16 residues. V shed 0 bases, J shed 2 bases, and the junction held 6 bases outside the gene matches. Germline loops: CDR1 MNHEY, CDR2 SVGEGT. The CDR3 loop reads CASSYSGTERNYGYTF. The CDR3 DNA sequence: TGTGCCAGCAGTTACTCGGGGACAGAAAGGAACTATGGCTACACCTTC.

V and J are TRBV6-2 or TRBV6-3 and TRBJ2-1, with 12 nucleotides matching TRBD2. The CDR3 loop spans 15 amino acids. The V gene's germline CDR1 is MNHEY and CDR2 SVGEGT. With 5 bases clipped from V and 4 bases from J, the junction kept 3 bases outside the gene matches. The CDR3: CASSLTSGGYNEQFF. CDR3 nucleotides: TGTGCCAGCAGTCTGACTAGCGGGGGATACAATGAGCAGTTCTTC.

The chain is built from TRBV19 and TRBJ1-1; the D is unclear. The length of the CDR3 is 13 residues. V lost 3 bases, J lost 8 bases, and 13 bases lay in between. Germline V CDR1 and CDR2: LNHDA, SQIVND (reference sequence). CDR3 protein: CASSIHLLYEAFF. CDR3 in DNA: TGTGCCAGTAGTATTCACCTATTATACGAAGCTTTCTTT.

This clone appeared a single time. The chain employs TRBV29-1 and TRBJ2-1; 8 nucleotides match TRBD2. The V and J ends lost 8 bases and 0 bases, in that order; junction bases with no gene match: 6. The CDR3 has 14 residues. From germline, CDR1 is SQVTM and CDR2 ANQGSEA. The CDR3 region is CSLIAGSSYNEQFF. CDR3 DNA sequence: TGCAGCCTTATAGCGGGGAGCTCCTACAATGAGCAGTTCTTC.

The chain carries TRBV5-1 and TRBJ2-1, with TRBD2 as a possible D gene (5 bases). Looked up from germline, CDR1 is SGHRS and CDR2 is YFSETQ. V lost 7 bases and J lost 7, with 15 bases in between. This CDR3 spans 13 amino acids. As DNA, the CDR3 is TGCGCCAGCGCCCCGGTGGCGGGTAATGAGCAGTTCTTC. Translated, it gives CASAPVAGNEQFF.

The genes are TRBV12-5 and TRBJ2-1; 7 bases line up with TRBD1. Germline V gene sequence: CDR1 LGHNT, CDR2 FRNRAP. The CDR3 loop spans 14 amino acids. V trimming: 1 base; J trimming: 5 bases; junction bases outside the gene matches: 2. The chain's CDR3 is CASGLGDSHNEQFF. DNA for the CDR3: TGTGCTAGTGGTTTGGGGGACAGCCACAATGAGCAGTTCTTC.

V gene TRBV10-3 combines with J gene TRBJ2-7; D may be TRBD2 (6 bases). Germline-derived CDR1 and CDR2 are ENHRY and SYGVKD. V was pared by 6 bases and J by 6 bases, with 12 bases between. The CDR3 length is 12 residues. The CDR3: CAIRGTAGEQYF. The CDR3 DNA sequence: TGTGCCATCAGGGGAACAGCGGGCGAGCAGTACTTC.

This chain joins TRBV28 and TRBJ1-1, with 8 positions matching TRBD1. Germline V CDR1 and CDR2: MDHEN, SYDVKM. The V and J ends lost 3 bases and 0 bases, in that order; junction bases with no gene match: 3. CDR3 length: 15 amino acids. CDR3 region: CASSFLRGLNTEAFF. CDR3 bases: TGTGCCAGCAGTTTCCTCAGGGGGCTGAACACTGAAGCTTTCTTT.

This CDR3 reads CASSQVAGVNYNEQFF. DNA of the CDR3: TGTGCCAGCAGCCAAGTCGCAGGGGTTAACTACAATGAGCAGTTCTTC. This chain connects TRBV3-1 (or the pseudogene TRBV3-2) to TRBJ2-1, with D possibly TRBD1 on 6 matching bases. Trimming removed 1 base at V and 3 bases at J, with 13 bases between. CDR1 LGHDT and CDR2 YNNKEL come from the germline V gene (reference sequence). This CDR3 is built from 16 residues.

This sequence joins TRBV29-1 and TRBJ1-3; maybe TRBD1 (6 bases). Germline-derived CDR1 and CDR2 are SQVTM and ANQGSEA. V lost 4 bases and J 4 bases, leaving 14 bases between the germline ends. The CDR3 has 14 amino acids. The CDR3 DNA sequence: TGCAGCGTTGTACCGGGACACTCCGGAAACACCATATATTTT. It yields the protein CSVVPGHSGNTIYF. The variable domain in full, completed from reference TRBV29-1 and TRBJ1-3, reads SAVISQKPSRDICQRGTSLTIQCQVDSQVTMMFWYRQQPGQSLTLIATANQGSEATYESGFVIDKFPISRPNLTFSTLTVSNMSPEDSSIYLCSVVPGHSGNTIYFGEGSWLTVV.

This chain joins TRBV21-1 and TRBJ1-2. TRBV21-1 constitutes a pseudogene. The CDR3 contains 15 residues. Here the CDR3 reads CASRPSWLSSYGYTF. In DNA, the CDR3 is TGTGCCAGCAGACCGAGCTGGTTAAGCTCCTATGGCTACACCTTC.

The gene calls are TRBV6-5 and TRBJ1-2, with TRBD1 matching over 12 bases. The germline gives CDR1 MNHEY, CDR2 SVGAGI. There are 16 residues in the CDR3. The ends lost 4 bases at V and 4 bases at J; junction bases unmatched: 7. CDR3 in amino acids: CASSSSGQGAGYGYTF. The CDR3 nucleotides read TGTGCCAGCAGTTCCTCGGGACAGGGGGCGGGCTATGGCTACACCTTC.

The chain has TRBV2 and TRBJ1-6; 8 positions agree with TRBD1. Germline V gene lookup returns CDR1 SNHLY and CDR2 FYNNEI. CDR3 length: 15 residues. V trimming: 6 bases; J trimming: 2 bases; junction bases outside the gene matches: 3. The CDR3 loop reads CASRSDRAYNSPLHF. CDR3 DNA sequence: TGTGCCAGCAGATCGGACAGGGCCTATAATTCACCCCTCCACTTT.

The V call is TRBV5-6, the J call TRBJ1-3; the D gene is possibly TRBD1 (6 bases). The germline V and J ends were trimmed by 4 bases and 0 bases, with 14 bases remaining between them. Germline-derived CDR1 and CDR2 are SGHDT and YYEEEE. The length of the CDR3 is 16 residues. As DNA, the CDR3 is TGTGCCAGCAGCGCGTTGACAGGAAACTCTGGAAACACCATATATTTT. Translation: CASSALTGNSGNTIYF.

In its sample, this clone was seen once. At the DNA level, this CDR3 is encoded by other sequences in the same sample as well. The chain joins TRBV12-3 or TRBV12-4 to TRBJ1-5; D is undetermined. The CDR3 extends over 13 amino acids. Trimming took off 3 bases at V and 2 bases at J, with 5 bases between the two ends. DNA of the CDR3: TGTGCCAGCAGTTTCTCAGGCAATCAGCCCCAGCATTTT. It codes for CASSFSGNQPQHF.